This paragraph covers one T cell receptor beta chain sequence. The authors' processing: How many nucleated cells were present was estimated from reference gene primer amplification. The data were produced by immunoSEQ multiplex PCR, yet TCRdb's version contains in-frame clones alone and is incomplete. V and J calls and clone size come straight from that table; D and trimming were deduced from the DNA. The data hold roughly 68,000 clones, with roughly 88% observed a single time. The data belong to a study of blood T cell repertoires in COVID-19. At the level of the study: Donors in the United States, Italy and Spain gave samples during acute or convalescent COVID-19. Sources were T cells, B-cell-depleted T cells, or PBMCs; the material itself was cDNA or gDNA.

There are 19 residues in the CDR3. The sequence derives from a man aged 45-65 years with acute or convalescent COVID-19. The specimen was peripheral blood. J is TRBJ2-7 and V is TRBV21-1; the table names TRBD2, a call not compared with the DNA. TRBV21-1 is a documented pseudogene. The CDR3 region has the DNA TGTGCCAGCAGCCCTTGGGGGGGGACATTTCGGGACTTAGACTACGAGCAGTACTTC. Translated, it gives CASSPWGGTFRDLDYEQYF.